The present entry profiles one T cell receptor beta chain with its context. These data come from a study of blood T cell repertoires in COVID-19. Only in-frame clones appear in the TCRdb table, and some are missing; sequencing was by immunoSEQ multiplex PCR. The sample lists 200,000 to 250,000 clones, 84% occurring once. The receptor was isolated from a man aged 25-40 years with active or convalescent COVID-19. The sequenced sample consisted of peripheral blood.

The CDR3 here is CASSHGTILSYEQYF. CDR3 DNA: TGTGCCAGCAGCCACGGGACTATCCTTTCCTACGAGCAGTACTTC. This chain connects TRBV14 to TRBJ2-7; 7 bases fit TRBD2. Germline trimming cut 3 bases from V and 1 base from J; bases unmatched to any gene: 6. CDR1 and CDR2 (germline): SGHDN, FVKESK. This CDR3 contains 15 residues.